These 13 T cell receptor beta chains share one sample of origin, sequenced in a study of OX40 agonist ivuxolimab in advanced cancers. Here immunoSEQ multiplex PCR was the method, and the copy in TCRdb shows in-frame clones only, minus some. The sample consists of under 90,000 clones, about four fifths of them appearing once. Material: CD4+ or CD8+ T cells sorted from blood, obtained in a trial of the OX40 agonist ivuxolimab. The receptors originated from an adult with an advanced solid tumor such as melanoma, head and neck, liver or kidney cancer.

V usage is TRBV7-2 and J usage is TRBJ2-7; 9 bases map to TRBD1. The CDR3 covers 13 residues. CDR1 is SGHTA, CDR2 FQGNSA, per germline. Trimming cost V 6 bases and J 7 bases; bases outside gene matches: 7. Here the CDR3 reads CASSSDRGREQYF. CDR3 nucleotides: TGTGCCAGCAGTTCGGACAGGGGCAGAGAGCAGTACTTC.

This sequence joins TRBV28 and TRBJ2-2; D perhaps matches TRBD2 (5 bases). With 5 bases removed from V and 4 bases from J, the gap between germline ends came to 8 bases. The CDR3 runs to 13 residues. CDR1 and CDR2 (germline): MDHEN, SYDVKM. CDR3 nucleotide sequence: TGTGCCAGCAGTCCGGAGGTCACCGGGGAGCTGTTTTTT. Its translation: CASSPEVTGELFF.

This chain joins TRBV19 and TRBJ1-1; no firm D call. Per the germline V gene, CDR1 is LNHDA and CDR2 is SQIVND (reference sequence). V was pared by 7 bases and J by 0 bases, with 21 bases between. This CDR3 spans 17 amino acids. CDR3 in DNA: TGTGCCAGTATTGGTTCCGTTATAGGCTTTATGAACACTGAAGCTTTCTTT. This gives the protein CASIGSVIGFMNTEAFF.

V usage is TRBV5-1 and J usage is TRBJ2-3; 7 bases match TRBD2. The CDR3 is made up of 15 amino acids. CDR1 is SGHRS, CDR2 YFSETQ, per germline. The ends lost 2 bases at V and 2 bases at J; junction bases unmatched: 5. The CDR3: CASSFSGRHTDTQYF. The CDR3 nucleotides read TGCGCCAGCAGCTTTTCCGGGAGGCACACAGATACGCAGTATTTT.

V is TRBV6-6 and J is TRBJ2-7, with 8 bases that match TRBD1. CDR3 length: 14 amino acids. Germline values: CDR1 MNHNY, CDR2 SVGAGI (reference sequence). Trimming at V came to 6 bases and at J to 2 bases, leaving 6 bases not matched to a gene. The CDR3 coding sequence is TGTGCCAGCAGCCCGGACAGGGCCCCCTACGAGCAGTACTTC. This codes for CASSPDRAPYEQYF.

The chain recombines TRBV28 with TRBJ2-5, with 8 nucleotides matching TRBD2. The CDR3 extends over 13 amino acids. The germline V gene has CDR1 MDHEN and CDR2 SYDVKM. V gave up 8 bases and J gave up 4 bases; unmatched junction bases: 6. The CDR3 DNA is TGTGCCAGCCGAGGACTAGCAACAGAGACCCAGTACTTC. The encoded protein is CASRGLATETQYF.

CDR3 amino acids: CASSPHRNTGELFF. The CDR3 DNA reads as TGTGCCAGCAGTCCTCACAGGAACACCGGGGAGCTGTTTTTT. The rearrangement joins TRBV27 to TRBJ2-2; D ambiguous. CDR1 and CDR2 (germline): MNHEY, SMNVEV (reference sequence). The CDR3 covers 14 residues. V lost 5 bases and J 1 base, leaving 8 bases between the germline ends.

The V and J genes are TRBV5-4 and TRBJ1-6, with a tentative D call TRBD1 (5 bases). The germline CDR1 and CDR2 sequences are SGHNT and YYREEE (reference sequence). CDR3 length: 17 residues. V lost 4 bases, J lost 6 bases, and 20 bases lay in between. In DNA, the CDR3 is TGTGCCAGCAGCCCGGGTTGGAGGGGCTTAACTAATTCACCCCTCCACTTT. This encodes CASSPGWRGLTNSPLHF.

This clone turned up a few times. The chain has TRBV28 and TRBJ2-1; tentative D call: TRBD1 (6 bases). The V and J ends lost 6 bases and 10 bases respectively, with 10 bases between them. Germline CDR1 and CDR2: MDHEN and SYDVKM. This CDR3 has 11 residues. The DNA of the CDR3 is TGTGCCAGCAGACAGGGTCACGAGCAGTTCTTC. Translation gives CASRQGHEQFF.

V and J are TRBV4-2 and TRBJ2-1, with TRBD2 matching 13 bases. CDR1 is LGHNA, CDR2 YNFKEQ, per germline. The CDR3 loop spans 19 amino acids. Trimming at V came to 1 base and at J to 2 bases, leaving 8 bases not matched to a gene. CDR3 loop: CASSQGTSGGYPAYNEQFF. As DNA, the CDR3 is TGTGCCAGCAGCCAAGGGACTAGCGGGGGCTATCCAGCCTACAATGAGCAGTTCTTC.

The gene calls are TRBV30 and TRBJ2-5; 7 bases are a match to TRBD2. Germline lookup yields CDR1 GTSNPN and CDR2 SVGIG (reference sequence). The CDR3 has 15 residues. V dropped 0 bases and J dropped 7; count of bases not matched to a gene: 11. The CDR3 is CAWSVRAGVRVTQYF. CDR3 coding DNA: TGTGCCTGGAGTGTCAGGGCGGGAGTAAGGGTGACCCAGTACTTC.

This clone was seen once. This sequence joins TRBV29-1 and TRBJ1-3; D unresolved. This CDR3 contains 14 residues. V shed 2 bases and J shed 0 bases, with 8 bases lying between them. CDR1 and CDR2 (germline): SQVTM, ANQGSEA. The CDR3 is CSVETAFSGNTIYF. The CDR3 DNA reads TGCAGCGTTGAAACAGCGTTCTCTGGAAACACCATATATTTT.

This chain joins TRBV6-1 and TRBJ2-1; TRBD2 matches at 11 bases. The V gene's germline CDR1 is MNHNS and CDR2 SASEGT. J lost 9 bases, V lost 9 bases, and 10 bases had no gene match. CDR3 length: 14 residues. CDR3 loop: CASSPASGGFEQFF. The CDR3 nucleotides are TGTGCCAGTTCGCCAGCTAGCGGGGGGTTTGAGCAGTTCTTC.